A single sample gave rise to the 2 T cell receptor beta chains below, sequenced in a study of blood T cell repertoires in COVID-19. Clones were read by immunoSEQ multiplex PCR, and TCRdb kept only the in-frame ones, dropping some. The sample has about 400,000 clones, roughly 90% seen once. Material for sequencing was peripheral blood. These receptors originate from a man between 35 and 55 years old with acute or convalescent COVID-19.

This sequence joins TRBV27 and TRBJ1-5, with D unresolved. This CDR3 comprises 16 residues. CDR1 and CDR2 from the germline V gene are MNHEY and SMNVEV (reference sequence). V was clipped by 5 bases and J by 3 bases, with 17 bases between them. The CDR3 reads CASSPKVGEINQPQHF. DNA for the CDR3: TGTGCCAGCAGTCCCAAGGTGGGAGAAATCAATCAGCCCCAGCATTTT.

The chain recombines TRBV7-3 with TRBJ1-6; D unclear. Germline V gene sequence: CDR1 SGHTA, CDR2 FQGTGA. Trimming cost V 1 base and J 7 bases, with 8 bases left between them. This CDR3 is built from 14 residues. The CDR3 sequence: CASSLNPENSPLHF. CDR3 in DNA: TGTGCCAGCAGCTTAAATCCAGAAAATTCACCCCTCCACTTT.